The 12 T cell receptor beta chains given below trace back to one sample, sequenced in a study of OX40 agonist ivuxolimab in advanced cancers. Repertoires were generated with immunoSEQ multiplex PCR, while TCRdb's copy carries only in-frame clones and drops some. Here the sample spans approximately 100,000 clones, about 90% being singletons. Specimen: CD4+ or CD8+ T cells sorted from blood, collected in a trial of the OX40 agonist ivuxolimab. Source of these receptors: an adult with an advanced solid tumor such as melanoma, head and neck, liver or kidney cancer.

V is TRBV30 and J is TRBJ2-2; D may be TRBD2 (6 bases). This CDR3 spans 15 amino acids. The V end was cut by 2 bases, the J end by 4 bases, with 14 bases between. The V gene's germline CDR1 is GTSNPN and CDR2 SVGIG (reference sequence). The chain's CDR3 is CAWSLLTRSTGELFF. The CDR3 DNA reads as TGTGCCTGGAGTCTCCTGACTAGATCCACCGGGGAGCTGTTTTTT.

The rearrangement joins TRBV10-3 to TRBJ2-7; unclear D gene. The CDR3 is 12 residues long. Trimming took off 2 bases at V and 0 bases at J, with 2 bases between the two ends. Per germline, CDR1 ENHRY and CDR2 SYGVKD. In DNA form, the CDR3 reads TGTGCCATCAGTGAGGCCTCCTACGAGCAGTACTTC. Amino acids: CAISEASYEQYF.

The table lists this clone with a few counts. The V call is TRBV30, the J call TRBJ1-2; no firm D call. The CDR3 spans 12 residues. Germline assignment: CDR1 GTSNPN and CDR2 SVGIG (reference sequence). V dropped 5 bases and J dropped 3 bases, with 10 bases sitting between them. The CDR3 nucleotides are TGTGCCTGGCCGCGGGTGGACTATGGCTACACCTTC. Its translation is CAWPRVDYGYTF.

The V call is TRBV6-5, the J call TRBJ2-7; D is uncertain. This CDR3 is built from 12 residues. The V gene lost 7 bases and the J gene lost 3 bases, with 10 bases spanning the gap. CDR1 and CDR2 from the germline V gene are MNHEY and SVGAGI. CDR3: CASTQGYYEQYF. The CDR3 bases are TGTGCCAGCACCCAAGGATACTACGAGCAGTACTTC.

The J gene is TRBJ2-1, the V gene TRBV11-3; 7 bases are shared with TRBD2. The CDR3 sequence is 17 residues long. The V segment lost 0 bases and the J segment 4 bases; nucleotides outside the gene matches: 9. CDR1 is SGHNT and CDR2 is YENEEA in the germline V gene. The CDR3 sequence is CASSLDRLLAVYNEQFF. The CDR3 region has the DNA TGTGCCAGCAGCTTAGATCGTCTCCTAGCGGTTTACAATGAGCAGTTCTTC.

The chain has TRBV28 and TRBJ2-2; no firm D call. Germline assignment: CDR1 MDHEN and CDR2 SYDVKM. The CDR3 runs 14 residues. V lost 8 bases to trimming and J lost 0 bases, with 10 bases between them. CDR3 bases: TGTGCCAGCCATTGGCAGCCGAACACCGGGGAGCTGTTTTTT. Protein product: CASHWQPNTGELFF.

The CDR3, as DNA: TGTGCCAGCAGCTTAGCCCAGGGGGACTATGGCTACACCTTC. The encoded protein is CASSLAQGDYGYTF. V usage is TRBV7-2 and J usage is TRBJ1-2; 7 bases line up with TRBD1. CDR1 and CDR2 (germline): SGHTA, FQGNSA. This CDR3 is built from 14 residues. The V gene end was trimmed by 0 bases and the J gene end by 3 bases; junction bases not matched to a gene: 1.

The chain links TRBV7-9 to TRBJ2-1; 7 bases map to TRBD2. The CDR3 is 18 amino acids. Germline trimming cut 5 bases from V and 8 bases from J; bases unmatched to any gene: 21. CDR1 and CDR2 (germline): SEHNR, FQNEAQ (reference sequence). CDR3 sequence: CASSPVRLGLAAIDEQFF. DNA of the CDR3: TGTGCCAGCAGCCCCGTTCGGTTAGGGCTAGCGGCGATCGATGAGCAGTTCTTC.

The genes are TRBV7-2 and TRBJ2-7; 9 bases line up with TRBD2. J lost 2 bases, V lost 3 bases, and 5 bases had no gene match. This CDR3 is built from 15 residues. The V gene's germline CDR1 is SGHTA and CDR2 FQGNSA. CDR3 sequence: CASSLASGGTYEQYF. For the CDR3, the DNA is TGTGCCAGCAGCTTGGCGAGCGGGGGGACCTACGAGCAGTACTTC.

The J gene is TRBJ2-4, the V gene TRBV11-2, with D maybe TRBD1 (6 bases). Looked up from germline, CDR1 is SGHAT and CDR2 is FQNNGV. This CDR3 spans 14 amino acids. V lost 1 base and J lost 5, with 9 bases in between. This CDR3 is CASSLGRGQNIQYF. The CDR3 DNA sequence: TGTGCCAGCAGCTTAGGCAGGGGCCAAAACATTCAGTACTTC.

The chain is built from TRBV5-1 and TRBJ2-7; D is perhaps TRBD2 (7 bases). Germline V lookup: CDR1 SGHRS, CDR2 YFSETQ. The CDR3 runs to 16 residues. V lost 4 bases to trimming and J lost 0 bases, with 17 bases between them. The CDR3 sequence is CASSTPGGASSYEQYF. The DNA of the CDR3 is TGCGCCAGCAGCACCCCGGGGGGCGCCAGCTCCTACGAGCAGTACTTC.

J is TRBJ2-3 and V is TRBV7-3; TRBD2 aligns across 11 bases. CDR1 is SGHTA and CDR2 is FQGTGA in the germline V gene. V was clipped by 3 bases and J by 3 bases; unmatched bases: 2. This CDR3 has 15 amino acids. The DNA for the CDR3 is TGTGCCAGCAGCTTGGGACTAGCGGAAACAGATACGCAGTATTTT. Its translation: CASSLGLAETDTQYF.